This record looks at one T cell receptor beta chain sequence and its context. The antigen is not known. This sample stems from a study of CD4+ T cells in melanoma. The study, taken as a whole, reports: A reported correlation linked neoantigen-specific CD4+ T cells to CD8+, macrophage and B cell function. In melanoma, neoantigen-specific CD4+ T cells reportedly differed in differentiation state.

The CDR3 extends over 15 amino acids. The ends were cut back, 3 bases at V and 3 bases at J, with 15 bases in the middle. Data came from immunoSEQ multiplex PCR; TCRdb stores just in-frame clones and leaves some out. This table holds some 14,000 clones, approximately 80% found once. This TCR came from a human donor with melanoma. Input material: cells from a culture (not recorded whether cultured in vitro). This chain connects TRBV23-1 to TRBJ2-7; D is uncertain. TRBV23-1 is known as an ORF, though its function is uncertain. The DNA of the CDR3 is TGCGCCAGCAGTCACGACTCAACGCCTAACTACGAGCAGTACTTC. Its translation: CASSHDSTPNYEQYF.